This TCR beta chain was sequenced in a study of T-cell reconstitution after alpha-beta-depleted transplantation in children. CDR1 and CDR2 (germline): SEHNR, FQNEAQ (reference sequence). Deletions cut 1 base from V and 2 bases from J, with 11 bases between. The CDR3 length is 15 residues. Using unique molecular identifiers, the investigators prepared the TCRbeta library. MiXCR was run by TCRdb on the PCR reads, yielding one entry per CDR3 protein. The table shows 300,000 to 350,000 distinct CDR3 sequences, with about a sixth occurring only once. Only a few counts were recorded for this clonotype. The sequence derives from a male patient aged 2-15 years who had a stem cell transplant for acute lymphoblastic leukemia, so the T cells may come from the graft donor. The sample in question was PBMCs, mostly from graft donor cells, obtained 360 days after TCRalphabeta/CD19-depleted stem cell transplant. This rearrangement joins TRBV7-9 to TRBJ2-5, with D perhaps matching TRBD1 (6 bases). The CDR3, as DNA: TGTGCCAGCAGCTTAGGGGGGACACCTCAAGAGACCCAGTACTTC. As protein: CASSLGGTPQETQYF.